The entry below describes one T cell receptor beta chain. Per the germline V gene, CDR1 is MNHEY and CDR2 is SMNVEV (reference sequence). The CDR3 length is 13 residues. V lost 5 bases and J lost 7, with 12 bases in between. Primed by a sample-barcoded 5' primer and a J-beta primer mix, a second PCR proceeded for 7 to 11 cycles. TCRdb called the 5' RACE reads again in MiXCR, with one record for every CDR3 protein. The sample carries a few hundred thousand distinct CDR3 sequences, about 28% recorded once. Extractions gave at least 5.5 micrograms of total RNA per sample. This sample is part of a study of blood T cells in healthy people across ages. These records were also assigned to another study, of T cells of mothers and their children.

The receptor was isolated from a boy aged 2 to 10 in good health. Material: blood. The chain couples TRBV27 to TRBJ1-5; D ambiguous. CDR3 amino acids: CASSRTSGQPQHF. CDR3 sequence (DNA): TGTGCCAGCAGTCGGACCTCTGGCCAGCCCCAGCATTTT.